This TCR beta chain originates from a study of neurological immune-mediated disorders. Study outcomes and limitations: No sharing of CDR3 amino acid sequences was observed among expanded clones across subjects, suggesting private repertoires in all groups. Levels of TCR clonal expansion peaked in HTLV-1-associated myelopathy and reached their lowest in multiple sclerosis, under those of healthy controls.

This clonotype was recorded at least ten times. Its antigen remains unidentified. MiXCR was run by TCRdb on the 5' RACE reads, yielding one entry per CDR3 protein. The sample has tens of thousands of distinct CDR3 sequences, more than 9% seen once. Germline CDR1 and CDR2: SGHTA and FQGTGA. This CDR3 spans 22 amino acids. The trim removed 4 bases at V and 0 bases at J, leaving 21 bases unmatched. The sequenced sample was PBMCs. V and J are TRBV7-3 and TRBJ2-7, with TRBD2 matching over 13 bases. The receptor's source is a woman aged 55-69 years with HTLV-1-associated myelopathy (HAM/TSP). DNA of the CDR3: TGTGCCAGCAGCTCAGGACTAGCGGGGGATGATAATCTTCTAAGGAGCTCCTACGAGCAGTACTTC. This encodes CASSSGLAGDDNLLRSSYEQYF.